Following are 7 T cell receptor beta chains from one sample sequenced in a study of T cell changes during pregnancy in multiple sclerosis. TCRdb's table, derived via immunoSEQ multiplex PCR, lists solely in-frame clones and lacks some. The data contain around 39,000 clones, 88% of them singletons. Sequenced here: CD4+ T cells from peripheral blood mononuclear cells, sampled before pregnancy. These receptor sequences come from a female donor with multiple sclerosis, enrolled in a pregnancy study.

The chain uses TRBV2 and TRBJ1-2; D uncertain. Trimming left V 8 bases short and J 2 bases short, with 9 bases between. This CDR3 region has 12 residues. The germline V gene has CDR1 SNHLY and CDR2 FYNNEI. CDR3 in amino acids: CASLYSNYGYTF. The CDR3 DNA reads as TGTGCCAGCCTATACTCGAACTATGGCTACACCTTC. Supplemented by reference TRBV2 and TRBJ1-2, the full variable domain reads EPEVTQTPSHQVTQMGQEVILRCVPISNHLYFYWYRQILGQKVEFLVSFYNNEISEKSEIFDDQFSVERPDGSNFTLKIRSTKLEDSAMYFCASLYSNYGYTFGSGTRLTVV.

This clone was observed a few times. V is TRBV6-5 and J is TRBJ2-3; D is possibly TRBD2 (5 bases). Germline CDR1 reads MNHEY; CDR2 reads SVGAGI. Trimming took off 6 bases at V and 0 bases at J, with 13 bases between the two ends. This CDR3 spans 15 amino acids. In nucleotides, the CDR3 is TGTGCCAGCAGACGACTACAACTTAGCACAGATACGCAGTATTTT. Amino acid sequence: CASRRLQLSTDTQYF.

This chain uses TRBV5-6 with TRBJ2-7; 7 bases agree with TRBD1. The trim removed 4 bases at V and 1 base at J, leaving 8 bases unmatched. CDR3 size: 15 residues. Per germline, CDR1 SGHDT and CDR2 YYEEEE. Written as DNA, the CDR3 is TGTGCCAGCAGCAAGACAGGGCCTTCTTCCTACGAGCAGTACTTC. Its translation: CASSKTGPSSYEQYF.

This chain joins TRBV7-8 and TRBJ2-1; 8 bases are a match to TRBD2. V shed 1 base, J shed 9 bases, and the junction held 5 bases outside the gene matches. This CDR3 contains 14 residues. Per the germline V gene, CDR1 is SGHVS and CDR2 is FQNEAQ. CDR3 residues: CASSLVTSDGEQFF. For the CDR3, the DNA is TGTGCCAGCAGCTTAGTGACTAGCGACGGTGAGCAGTTCTTC.

V usage is TRBV2 and J usage is TRBJ2-2, with TRBD2 matching over 9 bases. Germline loops: CDR1 SNHLY, CDR2 FYNNEI. Unmatched junction bases numbered 11, after V lost 5 bases and J lost 4 bases. This CDR3 has 17 amino acids. CDR3 amino acids: CASSWAGGPTITGELFF. Written as DNA, the CDR3 is TGTGCCAGCAGTTGGGCGGGAGGGCCGACGATCACCGGGGAGCTGTTTTTT.

This chain joins TRBV5-1 and TRBJ2-7; unclear D gene. Germline V CDR1 and CDR2: SGHRS, YFSETQ. V was clipped by 2 bases and J by 1 base, with 7 bases between them. CDR3 length equals 13 residues. The CDR3 here is CASSLRQSYEQYF. The CDR3, as DNA: TGCGCCAGCAGCTTAAGACAATCCTACGAGCAGTACTTC.

The V and J genes are TRBV5-6 and TRBJ2-5; D gene ambiguous. Germline CDR1 is SGHDT and CDR2 is YYEEEE. V shed 2 bases and J shed 3 bases, with 5 bases lying between them. This CDR3 comprises 12 residues. CDR3: CASSLEEETQYF. The CDR3 bases are TGTGCCAGCAGCTTAGAGGAAGAGACCCAGTACTTC.